The 26 T cell receptor beta chains below come from one sample, sequenced in a study of blood T cell repertoires in COVID-19 (dated by TCRdb to the early 2020s). Library method: the immunoSEQ multiplex PCR assay. The source is immuneACCESS, and TCRdb retained only in-frame sequences with V and J called. Part of the clones is not carried over; for the studies checked, unresolved V genes explain less than half of this, and the remainder is unexplained. For this sample the table gives some 500,000 clones, of which roughly nine tenths were detected only once. 7.5% to 9.5% of the sample is taken by the ten largest. Sequenced sample: peripheral blood. Receptor source: a woman between 45 and 60 years old with COVID-19, enrolled during active disease.

CDR3 sequence (DNA): TGTGCCAGCAGCTCGTATCGACAGGGCTCTGGAAACACCATATATTTT. Its translation is CASSSYRQGSGNTIYF. This chain links TRBV11-2 with TRBJ1-3; 7 bases are a match to TRBD1. Germline CDR1 SGHAT, CDR2 FQNNGV. The trim removed 4 bases at V and 0 bases at J, leaving 6 bases unmatched. The CDR3 runs to 16 residues.

V and J are TRBV11-3 and TRBJ2-2; TRBD1 matches 8 bases. V was clipped by 5 bases and J by 4 bases; unmatched bases: 3. The CDR3 is made up of 14 amino acids. Germline CDR1 reads SGHNT; CDR2 reads YENEEA. Here the CDR3 reads CASSQGASTGELFF. In DNA form, the CDR3 reads TGTGCCAGCAGCCAGGGGGCGTCCACCGGGGAGCTGTTTTTT.

This chain links TRBV5-4 with TRBJ1-4; tentatively, D is TRBD1 (6 bases). The CDR3 totals 14 residues. Germline V gene lookup returns CDR1 SGHNT and CDR2 YYREEE (reference sequence). V lost 4 bases and J lost 8, with 15 bases in between. The CDR3 nucleotides are TGTGCCAGCAGCATAGGACAGTCCCCAGAAAAACTGTTTTTT. Protein product: CASSIGQSPEKLFF.

The rearrangement joins TRBV2 to TRBJ1-1; a possible D gene is TRBD1 (6 bases). The CDR3 has 14 residues. Trimming left V 8 bases short and J 4 bases short, with 17 bases between. Germline-derived CDR1 and CDR2 are SNHLY and FYNNEI. The CDR3 sequence is CASEGGGYSTEAFF. In DNA form, the CDR3 reads TGTGCCAGCGAGGGGGGGGGATACAGCACTGAAGCTTTCTTT.

The chain combines TRBV29-1 with TRBJ2-5, with unresolved D. V was shortened by 3 bases and J by 3 bases, with 8 bases between the two germline ends. CDR3 length equals 12 residues. CDR1 is SQVTM and CDR2 is ANQGSEA in the germline V gene. The CDR3 DNA follows: TGCAGCGTTGAGGTCAGTGAAGAGACCCAGTACTTC. As protein: CSVEVSEETQYF.

This clone came up once. The rearrangement uses TRBV30 and TRBJ2-2; no firm D call. Trimming cost V 1 base and J 8 bases, with 5 bases left between them. The germline CDR1 and CDR2 sequences are GTSNPN and SVGIG (reference sequence). The CDR3 totals 11 residues. CDR3 protein: CAWSARGELFF. DNA for the CDR3: TGTGCCTGGAGTGCCAGGGGGGAGCTGTTTTTT.

The chain links TRBV5-6 to TRBJ2-2; maybe TRBD2 (6 bases). Germline V gives CDR1 SGHDT, CDR2 YYEEEE. V was clipped by 1 base and J by 4 bases, with 8 bases between them. There are 14 residues in the CDR3. The CDR3 DNA follows: TGTGCCAGCAGCTTGACCGGGGGCACCGGGGAGCTGTTTTTT. It yields the protein CASSLTGGTGELFF.

The chain combines TRBV28 with TRBJ2-7; D possibly corresponds to TRBD2 (6 bases). The CDR3 extends over 14 amino acids. V was shortened by 7 bases and J by 0 bases, with 13 bases between the two germline ends. Germline CDR1 is MDHEN and CDR2 is SYDVKM. CDR3 bases: TGTGCCAGCACCCATTACGGGAGCTCCTACGAGCAGTACTTC. Protein: CASTHYGSSYEQYF. The variable domain in full, with the rest retrieved from reference TRBV28 and TRBJ2-7, is DVKVTQSSRYLVKRTGEKVFLECVQDMDHENMFWYRQDPGLGLRLIYFSYDVKMKEKGDIPEGYSVSREKKERFSLILESASTNQTSMYLCASTHYGSSYEQYFGPGTRLTVT.

V gene TRBV15 combines with J gene TRBJ1-4, with 7 bases aligning to TRBD1. The CDR3 sequence is 17 residues long. J lost 0 bases, V lost 0 bases, and 4 bases had no gene match. Per the germline V gene, CDR1 is LNHNV and CDR2 is YYDKDF (reference sequence). CDR3 amino acids: CATSRDRDSATNEKLFF. In DNA, the CDR3 is TGTGCCACCAGCAGAGATAGGGACAGTGCAACTAATGAAAAACTGTTTTTT. The complete variable domain, with remaining parts taken from reference TRBV15 and TRBJ1-4, reads DAMVIQNPRYQVTQFGKPVTLSCSQTLNHNVMYWYQQKSSQAPKLLFHYYDKDFNNEADTPDNFQSRRPNTSFCFLDIRSPGLGDTAMYLCATSRDRDSATNEKLFFGSGTQLSVL.

The rearrangement uses TRBV6-5 and TRBJ2-2; tentative D call: TRBD1 (5 bases). There are 14 residues in the CDR3. Between the trimmed V and J ends, which lost 7 bases and 0 bases, there was a span of 9 bases. Germline values: CDR1 MNHEY, CDR2 SVGAGI. The CDR3 protein is CASIQGTNTGELFF. CDR3 in DNA: TGTGCCAGCATCCAGGGAACGAACACCGGGGAGCTGTTTTTT.

This chain connects TRBV11-2 to TRBJ1-2, with no clear D. The length of the CDR3 is 13 residues. Looked up from germline, CDR1 is SGHAT and CDR2 is FQNNGV. Trimming stripped 5 bases from V and 3 bases from J, with 10 bases between. The CDR3 reads CASSPAEDYGYTF. The CDR3 DNA reads TGTGCCAGCAGCCCGGCCGAGGACTATGGCTACACCTTC.

This clone was seen a handful of times. This chain uses TRBV2 with TRBJ1-1, with D perhaps TRBD1 (5 bases). The CDR3 has 17 amino acids. CDR1 is SNHLY, CDR2 FYNNEI, per germline. V was trimmed by 5 bases and J by 1 base, leaving 20 bases between them. The CDR3 loop reads CASSSPHRGSGNTEAFF. CDR3 nucleotides: TGTGCCAGCAGTTCTCCCCATAGGGGTTCCGGGAACACTGAAGCTTTCTTT.

The rearrangement joins TRBV4-2 to TRBJ2-7; 10 bases agree with TRBD2. V lost 5 bases to trimming and J lost 5 bases; unmatched junction nucleotides: 6. Per the germline V gene, CDR1 is LGHNA and CDR2 is YNFKEQ. The length of the CDR3 is 14 residues. The DNA for the CDR3 is TGTGCCAGCAGCTTCACCGGGACTAGCGACGAGCAGTACTTC. Amino acids: CASSFTGTSDEQYF.

Only one count was recorded for this clone. V and J are TRBV9 and TRBJ2-2; maybe TRBD2 (6 bases). Germline V gene sequence: CDR1 SGDLS, CDR2 YYNGEE. The CDR3 runs to 14 residues. V lost 3 bases and J lost 7, with 13 bases in between. The chain's CDR3 is CASSEGRRGGELFF. For the CDR3, the DNA is TGTGCCAGCAGCGAGGGGAGGAGGGGCGGGGAGCTGTTTTTT.

The chain uses TRBV24-1 and TRBJ1-5; a weak D match, TRBD1 (5 bases). The CDR3 is 15 residues long. Germline V gene data show CDR1 as KGHDR and CDR2 as SFDVKD. V dropped 4 bases and J dropped 3 bases, with 12 bases sitting between them. The chain's CDR3 is CATSESGRDNQPQHF. CDR3 coding DNA: TGTGCCACCAGTGAGTCGGGCAGGGACAATCAGCCCCAGCATTTT.

The chain uses TRBV6-5 and TRBJ1-1; 9 nucleotides align to TRBD1. Germline V gene sequence: CDR1 MNHEY, CDR2 SVGAGI. The CDR3 consists of 13 residues. V trimming: 4 bases; J trimming: 8 bases; junction bases outside the gene matches: 5. In nucleotides, the CDR3 is TGTGCCAGCAGTTCTAGGACAGGGGAAGAAGCTTTCTTT. Protein: CASSSRTGEEAFF.

The chain is built from TRBV4-2 and TRBJ1-6, with D hard to call. This CDR3 has 15 amino acids. The germline V and J ends were trimmed by 3 bases and 10 bases, with 16 bases remaining between them. Germline V gene data show CDR1 as LGHNA and CDR2 as YNFKEQ. CDR3 sequence reads: CASSQPEGRRSPLHF. For the CDR3, the DNA is TGTGCCAGCAGCCAGCCGGAGGGCCGTAGGTCACCCCTCCACTTT.

The CDR3 bases are TGTGCCAGCAGCGTAGCAGGGACAGGGGATCAGCCCCAGCATTTT. Its translation: CASSVAGTGDQPQHF. The chain joins TRBV9 to TRBJ1-5, with 10 bases matching TRBD1. V shed 0 bases and J 5 bases; nucleotides not matched to a gene: 2. The CDR3 covers 15 residues. The germline V gene encodes CDR1 SGDLS and CDR2 YYNGEE. The whole variable domain, remainder taken from reference TRBV9 and TRBJ1-5, is DSGVTQTPKHLITATGQRVTLRCSPRSGDLSVYWYQQSLDQGLQFLIQYYNGEERAKGNILERFSAQQFPDLHSELNLSSLELGDSALYFCASSVAGTGDQPQHFGDGTRLSIL.

This clone was observed a single time. The J gene is TRBJ1-6, the V gene TRBV4-1; tentatively, D is TRBD1 (5 bases). This CDR3 is built from 16 residues. Trimming stripped 1 base from V and 4 bases from J, with 11 bases between. CDR1 and CDR2 from the germline V gene are MGHRA and YSYEKL. CDR3 protein: CASSQAEGSYNSPLHF. The CDR3 region has the DNA TGCGCCAGCAGCCAAGCGGAGGGGTCATATAATTCACCCCTCCACTTT.

The rearrangement uses TRBV6-5 and TRBJ1-4, with TRBD1 matching 9 bases. Losses at the gene ends were 6 bases for V and 6 bases for J; bases not matched to a gene: 5. In germline, CDR1 is MNHEY, CDR2 SVGAGI. The CDR3 has 14 amino acids. The CDR3 region is CASRTRDRDEKLFF. The CDR3 DNA follows: TGTGCCAGCAGGACCCGGGACAGGGATGAAAAACTGTTTTTT.

J is TRBJ1-1 and V is TRBV6-5; D may be TRBD1 (5 bases). V was trimmed by 2 bases and J by 0 bases, leaving 13 bases between them. The length of the CDR3 is 16 residues. Germline CDR1 MNHEY, CDR2 SVGAGI. The CDR3 DNA reads as TGTGCCAGCAGTTACGGCGGGGGGAGGATGAACACTGAAGCTTTCTTT. Its protein is CASSYGGGRMNTEAFF.

This sequence joins TRBV29-1 and TRBJ2-1; tentatively, D is TRBD2 (6 bases). V lost 7 bases, J lost 12 bases, and 13 bases lay in between. The CDR3 runs to 10 residues. Germline V gene lookup returns CDR1 SQVTM and CDR2 ANQGSEA. This CDR3 reads CSGEVGGQFF. The CDR3 bases are TGCAGCGGGGAAGTGGGGGGGCAGTTCTTC.

This clone was counted only a few times. This chain connects TRBV7-9 to TRBJ2-7; 11 bases match TRBD1. With 5 bases clipped from V and 12 bases from J, the junction kept 9 bases outside the gene matches. This CDR3 comprises 13 residues. Looked up from germline, CDR1 is SEHNR and CDR2 is FQNEAQ (reference sequence). The CDR3 region has the DNA TGTGCCAGCAGCCTAGGACAGGGGGCGCCGGGGTACTTC. This encodes CASSLGQGAPGYF.

The V gene is TRBV30, the J gene TRBJ1-2, with 8 nucleotides matching TRBD1. Germline values: CDR1 GTSNPN, CDR2 SVGIG (reference sequence). This CDR3 has 14 amino acids. With 3 bases clipped from V and 4 bases from J, the junction kept 7 bases outside the gene matches. DNA for the CDR3: TGTGCCTGGAGCGGGGGGACAGGTGTCTATGGCTACACCTTC. Amino acids: CAWSGGTGVYGYTF. The full variable domain, with the rest looked up from reference TRBV30 and TRBJ1-2, is SQTIHQWPATLVQPVGSPLSLECTVEGTSNPNLYWYRQAAGRGLQLLFYSVGIGQISSEVPQNLSASRPQDRQFILSSKKLLLSDSGFYLCAWSGGTGVYGYTFGSGTRLTVV.

This clone came up a few times. The rearrangement joins TRBV5-6 to TRBJ1-1, with TRBD1 matching 9 bases. The CDR3 runs to 16 residues. CDR1 and CDR2 (germline): SGHDT, YYEEEE. Unmatched junction bases numbered 8, after V lost 4 bases and J lost 1 base. CDR3: CASSRGTGYANTEAFF. In DNA form, the CDR3 reads TGTGCCAGCAGCCGAGGGACAGGGTATGCGAACACTGAAGCTTTCTTT.

The chain uses TRBV6-5 and TRBJ1-1; the D gene is possibly TRBD1 (5 bases). V shed 0 bases and J shed 3 bases, with 11 bases lying between them. Germline V CDR1 and CDR2: MNHEY, SVGAGI. The CDR3 runs to 15 residues. The CDR3 sequence is CASSYSRGSYTEAFF. In DNA, the CDR3 is TGTGCCAGCAGTTACTCAAGGGGCTCCTACACTGAAGCTTTCTTT.